The subject of this entry is one T cell receptor beta chain. Its antigen remains undetermined. Per-base quality was not reported, and no clone a single base away is much larger than it. The data derive from a study of T cell responses to AZD1222 COVID-19 vaccine (dated by TCRdb to about 2021). Some background on the complete study: TCR sequencing was performed for 230 to 250 trial participants, of whom about 200 were given two doses of AZD1222 and around 25 were given two doses of MenACWY control vaccine. Enrollment into the trials was organized by age into subgroups of 18-55, 56-69 and 70-plus years, and those subgroups contained roughly 150, 30 and 60 TCR-sequenced participants, respectively. Findings and caveats that apply to the study as a whole: Reportedly, almost half of the unique spike-specific TCRs recognized epitopes lying outside the regions that are mutated in the B.1.351 and B.1.1.7 variants. After two AZD1222 doses, spike-specific TCR breadth and depth were significantly higher than at day 0 and than in MenACWY recipients. The 56-69-year group was small, and its depth increase did not reach significance, likely because of low power. CD4 TCRs associated with the vaccine covered the entire spike protein, and the dominant responses were in regions 160-218 and 743-854. Because no day 14 peak-response samples were available, the repertoires could be characterized only after the peak T cell response. Participants were mostly white British and included more females than males, and it was suggested by the authors that clonal diversity may have been underestimated. Only six AZD1222 recipients were SARS-CoV-2 seropositive at baseline, limiting conclusions about previously exposed vaccinees.

The CDR3 regions of human TCRbeta chains were analyzed by immunosequencing. The paper's data handling went like this. Repertoire TCRs were checked for matches against a reference library of SARS-CoV-2-specific TCRs that had been generated using the MIRA antigen-specificity platform. Breadth meant the fraction of unique TCRs that were SARS-CoV-2-associated, whereas depth meant the fraction of total T cells that were SARS-CoV-2-associated. Each spike-specific TCR was assigned to its reactive spike region and to a CD4 or CD8 class using the MIRA data. Log10-transformed breadth and depth values were compared by one-way ANOVA with Sidak's multiple comparisons tests. The clones in this table, taken by TCRdb from immuneACCESS, are in-frame only. Not every clone is retained; where verified, under half of the shortfall comes from an unresolved V gene, and the cause of the rest is unknown. Clone size and V and J calls were adopted from that table, with D and trimming inferred from the DNA. This sample holds 80,000 or so clones; approximately 85% were observed only once. The ten biggest clones cover about 9.4% of the sample.

The V end gives up 6 bases and the J end 0 bases, leaving 6 bases in the junction not matched to a gene. CDR1 is given as SNHLY and CDR2 as FYNNEI, both from the germline V gene. CDR3 length: 16 amino acids, cysteine to phenylalanine. Just CDR3 DNA is preserved here, 48 bases in frame from base 1. The sample's time point label is to be understood as: about 28 days (+/-7) after the second vaccine dose. Because spike-specific TCR depth and breadth did not differ between the two schedules, AZD1222 recipients who got a second dose at roughly 4 weeks were pooled with those who got a second dose at roughly 12 weeks. Samples from vaccinated people were obtained from the UK trials COV001 and COV002, which included a single-blind randomized controlled phase 2/3 trial of AZD1222 (ChAdOx1 nCoV-19) in healthy adults. For TCRbeta chain sequencing, PBMC samples were collected from trial participants at day 0 and at day 28 after the second dose.

Here the sequenced sample was peripheral blood, taken 28 days after the second AZD1222 dose. The rearranged segments are TRBV2 and TRBJ2-3, and 10 junctional nucleotides match TRBD2. The receptor comes from an adult who received the AZD1222 COVID-19 vaccine. The nucleotide sequence is given as TGTGCCAGCAGCGCGTGGACTAGCGGTAGCACAGATACGCAGTATTTT. Translated, this gives CASSAWTSGSTDTQYF.